This entry is about one T cell receptor (beta chain). The entry originates in a study of blood T cell repertoires in COVID-19. In the study overall: Samples came from the United States, Italy and Spain, spanning acute and convalescent COVID-19. T cells, B-cell-depleted T cells, or PBMCs supplied cDNA or gDNA.

Per the original data handling: Amplifying reference gene primers gave estimates of nucleated cell counts. Assay: immunoSEQ multiplex PCR; the TCRdb copy retains only in-frame clones and omits some. That table furnishes V, J and clone size, whereas the DNA furnished D and trimming. This sample has about 66,000 clones; under 90% occur once, and the top ten carry roughly 1.4%. V was pared by 4 bases and J by 3 bases, with 8 bases of the junction left unmatched. This CDR3 has 16 amino acids. Germline values: CDR1 MNHEY, CDR2 SMNVEV (reference sequence). The chain is built from TRBV27 and TRBJ1-5; TRBD1 agrees at 8 bases. The TCR originated in a man in his 60s with acute or convalescent COVID-19. Sequencing used peripheral blood. The CDR3 sequence: CASSSSTGVYNQPQHF. CDR3 DNA: TGTGCCAGCAGTTCCTCGACAGGGGTCTACAATCAGCCCCAGCATTTT.